This T cell receptor beta chain comes out of a study of response to subunit inactivated influenza vaccine. This clonotype was seen a handful of times. TCRdb re-derived calls from the RT-PCR reads in MiXCR, one entry per CDR3 protein. Of more than 500,000 distinct CDR3 sequences listed, roughly 12% are singletons. V was pared by 8 bases and J by 2 bases, with 16 bases between. The CDR3 sequence is 14 residues long. This sample also belongs to another study, concerning T cells expressing NK-cell markers. As that report states: The authors generated TCR beta cDNA through 5'RACE template switching with UMIs. It was sorted CD3+CD56+NKG2C+, CD3+CD56+NKG2C- and CD3+CD56-NKG2C+ T cells that supplied the TCR beta repertoires. Of eight sequenced donors, seven were HCMV-seropositive and one HCMV-seronegative. Similarly, these clonotypes led the CD3+CD56-NKG2C+ fraction as well in a few donors.

The source material was PBMCs from blood, sampled on the day of vaccination. V gene TRBV12-3 or TRBV12-4 combines with J gene TRBJ2-7, with a tentative D call TRBD1 (8 bases). This TCR was recovered from a man aged 45-65 years who received an inactivated influenza vaccine. The CDR3 DNA is TGTGCCAGCGGGAGGGACAGGCCCCCCTACGAGCAGTACTTC. This encodes CASGRDRPPYEQYF.